This T cell receptor beta chain was sequenced during a study of identical twins. Study results and limitations: Recombination models fit unrelated individuals' TCR alpha sharing but underestimated twins'. Invariant cells of the MAIT and iNKT types might have partly distorted the zero-insertion analyses. Fewer insertions were carried by abundant cord blood beta clonotypes, but none was seen in memory repertoires.

Trimming cost V 5 bases and J 4 bases; bases outside gene matches: 7. This CDR3 comprises 15 residues. The germline V gene encodes CDR1 KGHDR and CDR2 SFDVKD. A template switching step contributed a universal primer site, while unique molecular identifiers were present in the cDNA. Each CDR3 protein is one row after TCRdb ran MiXCR on the 5' RACE reads. The top ten clones hold roughly 0.3% of a sample with some 1,600,000 distinct CDR3 sequences, around a third of them seen once. On this clonotype: The antigen is unknown.

This TCR came from a newborn girl in good health. This chain joins TRBV24-1 and TRBJ2-3; 8 bases are shared with TRBD1. The sequenced material came from cord blood. The DNA for the CDR3 is TGTGCCACCAGTGGGGCTGGACAGGGTGCAGATACGCAGTATTTT. It translates to CATSGAGQGADTQYF.